Reported below is one T cell receptor (beta chain). The target of this receptor is not known. There are no base qualities to consult, and no much larger clone falls within one base. The source of the sample is a study of T cell clones after liver transplantation (dated by TCRdb to between 2018 and 2021). Notes on the research overall: Samples were obtained from ITN030ST, a randomized trial in which withdrawal of immunosuppression was attempted within 2 years of liver transplantation. Donor-reactive T cell clones were identified by TCRbeta sequencing after a pre-transplant mixed lymphocyte reaction and then tracked in post-transplant blood. As an antigen-independent comparator for the donor-reactive sequences, third party-reactive TCRbeta sequences from pre-transplant MLRs were identified as well. Of the eight recipients, three were HCV-positive, while the remaining recipients had been transplanted for non-autoimmune, non-viral indications. Until randomization at 12-24 months post-transplant, subjects were given standard immunosuppression, with no induction therapy. To count as tolerant, a recipient had to stay completely off immunosuppression for at least one year without liver enzymes climbing beyond twice the upper limit of normal. Blood samples were collected pre-transplant, then pre-randomization ahead of withdrawal, and finally post-randomization once withdrawal had either been completed or failed. The study cohort included 8 liver transplant recipients, of whom 3 were classified as tolerant and 5 as non-tolerant.

The CDR3, cysteine through phenylalanine, is 13 amino acids long. Of the read, only the CDR3 DNA is kept; its 39 bases are in frame from base 1. V sheds 3 bases and J sheds 1 base, leaving 6 bases between their ends. From the germline V gene (reference sequence), CDR1 is SEHNR and CDR2 is FQNEAQ. The sample's time point label, decoded: pre-transplant. Unstimulated PBMCs, after thawing, were stained for CD3, CD4 and CD8 and then FACS-sorted into CD3+CD4+ and CD3+CD8+ populations. Each of the 8 studied subjects was randomized to immunosuppression withdrawal. Genomic DNA was isolated with the Qiagen DNeasy Blood and Tissue Kit. On the study overall, not on this receptor specifically: Because of small, heterogeneous patient numbers and non-standardized post-transplant time points, the conclusions were only preliminary. A greater decline was seen for donor-reactive sequences than for third party-reactive sequences, suggesting partial antigen-specific deletion unrelated to withdrawal success. In most of the 8 subjects, circulating donor-reactive CD4 TCRbeta sequences decreased significantly after transplant, regardless of tolerance or HCV status. Because allograft tissue specimens were not available, migration of donor-reactive T cells into the graft, rather than deletion, may have occurred. Low numbers of available donor cells limited the measurable donor-reactive repertoire in a couple of subjects. When repertoire turnover was accounted for, significantly reduced detection of donor-reactive sequences was found in 7 of 8 subjects for CD4 and in 8 of 8 subjects for CD8.

High-throughput TCRbeta CDR3 sequencing of frozen genomic DNA was performed by immunoSEQ, with PCR amplification, mapping, bias correction and internal controls included. The paper's processing steps were these. Productive rearrangements were kept, and unique TCRbeta sequences were defined by CDR3 nucleotide sequence plus V and J gene. For classification of a sequence as donor-reactive, at least 5-fold expansion in CFSE-low cells relative to unstimulated pre-transplant cells and a frequency of at least 0.01% were required. To ensure at least 90% detection power, minimum frequency thresholds were set for each subject based on that subject's lowest-template unstimulated sample. Jensen-Shannon divergence between the top 1000 TCRbeta sequences after and before transplant was used to measure repertoire turnover. Two-sided Fisher's exact tests were used to test for changes in how often donor-reactive sequences were detected. What TCRdb holds here is the immuneACCESS table cut down to in-frame rearrangements. Part of the clones is not present; checked against another copy, under half of the missing clones reflect an unresolved V gene, and the others are unexplained. The DNA was the basis for D and trimming; V, J and clone size are from that table. The sample records over 14,000 clones, about nine tenths of which are singletons. Of the sample, roughly half falls within the top ten clones.

Here the chain combines TRBV7-9 and TRBJ1-1; no confident D gene assignment can be made. This receptor was taken from a human donor who received a liver transplant. Sequenced material: CD8+ T cells from blood, taken before liver transplant. In nucleotides, the sequence is TGTGCCAGCAGCTTTTCACAGAACACTGAAGCTTTCTTT. It translates as CASSFSQNTEAFF.